This is a list of T cell receptor beta chains from one sample in a study of Tregs in tolerant kidney transplant recipients. Method: immunoSEQ multiplex PCR; TCRdb's copy keeps in-frame clones and lacks some. The data contain about 240,000 clones, about four fifths of them singletons. The sequenced sample was CD4+ T cells from blood. These receptors all come from a human donor in good health. The CDR3 runs from the conserved cysteine through the conserved F or W. D genes are given only for firm matches. Part of the rows lack a size; the others show once, few, many or a class for expanded clones.

clone size: .; V gene: TRBV5-4; D gene: TRBD1; J gene: TRBJ1-4; CDR3 protein: CASRPGQGIISGEKLFF; CDR3 DNA: TGTGCCAGCAGACCTGGACAGGGGATAATCAGTGGTGAAAAACTGTTTTTT
clone size: once; V gene: TRBV4-1; D gene: TRBD1; J gene: TRBJ1-2; CDR3 protein: CASSEASGTGTGYGYTF; CDR3 DNA: TGCGCCAGCAGCGAAGCGTCCGGGACAGGTACTGGCTATGGCTACACCTTC
clone size: few; V gene: TRBV6-1; D gene: .; J gene: TRBJ1-5; CDR3 protein: CASSGGERYQPQHF; CDR3 DNA: TGTGCCAGCAGTGGAGGGGAAAGGTATCAGCCCCAGCATTTT
clone size: .; V gene: TRBV5-1; D gene: TRBD1; J gene: TRBJ1-2; CDR3 protein: CASSPGQDPFYGYTF; CDR3 DNA: TGCGCCAGCAGCCCGGGACAGGACCCGTTCTATGGCTACACCTTC
clone size: .; V gene: TRBV12-5; D gene: TRBD1; J gene: TRBJ1-5; CDR3 protein: CASGLRGDQPQHF; CDR3 DNA: TGTGCTAGTGGTCTCAGGGGGGATCAGCCCCAGCATTTT
clone size: .; V gene: TRBV7-9; D gene: .; J gene: TRBJ1-1; CDR3 protein: CASSSWGNTEAFF; CDR3 DNA: TGTGCCAGCAGCTCCTGGGGGAACACTGAAGCTTTCTTT
clone size: once; V gene: TRBV9; D gene: TRBD1; J gene: TRBJ2-6; CDR3 protein: CASTNRGNSGANVLTF; CDR3 DNA: TGTGCCAGCACCAACAGGGGTAACTCTGGGGCCAACGTCCTGACTTTC
clone size: .; V gene: TRBV19; D gene: .; J gene: TRBJ2-3; CDR3 protein: CASSNWKGADTQYF; CDR3 DNA: TGTGCCAGTAGTAATTGGAAAGGTGCAGATACGCAGTATTTT
clone size: .; V gene: TRBV5-1; D gene: .; J gene: TRBJ1-1; CDR3 protein: CASSYEYRTGNTEAFF; CDR3 DNA: TGCGCCAGCAGCTACGAGTACCGGACGGGGAACACTGAAGCTTTCTTT
clone size: .; V gene: TRBV19; D gene: .; J gene: TRBJ1-5; CDR3 protein: CASSIKYNQPQHF; CDR3 DNA: TGTGCCAGTAGTATTAAGTACAATCAGCCCCAGCATTTT
clone size: few; V gene: TRBV5-1; D gene: TRBD2; J gene: TRBJ2-5; CDR3 protein: CASSPTSGGAGETQYF; CDR3 DNA: TGCGCCAGCAGCCCGACTAGCGGGGGGGCGGGAGAGACCCAGTACTTC
clone size: .; V gene: TRBV18; D gene: .; J gene: TRBJ2-2; CDR3 protein: CASSPQVTGELFF; CDR3 DNA: TGTGCCAGCTCACCCCAGGTCACCGGGGAGCTGTTTTTT
clone size: .; V gene: TRBV5-1; D gene: .; J gene: TRBJ2-3; CDR3 protein: CASSLTGRDRGTQYF; CDR3 DNA: TGCGCCAGCAGCCTAACTGGGCGGGATCGGGGTACGCAGTATTTT
clone size: .; V gene: TRBV5-1; D gene: TRBD2; J gene: TRBJ2-5; CDR3 protein: CASSPAVLAGAYWETQYF; CDR3 DNA: TGCGCCAGCAGCCCCGCGGTACTAGCGGGAGCCTATTGGGAGACCCAGTACTTC
clone size: .; V gene: TRBV19; D gene: .; J gene: TRBJ2-1; CDR3 protein: CASSQLTNTYNEQFF; CDR3 DNA: TGTGCCAGTAGTCAGCTGACAAATACTTACAATGAGCAGTTCTTC
clone size: .; V gene: TRBV9; D gene: .; J gene: TRBJ2-3; CDR3 protein: CASSVEASADTQYF; CDR3 DNA: TGTGCCAGCAGCGTAGAGGCTAGCGCAGATACGCAGTATTTT
clone size: .; V gene: TRBV5-5; D gene: .; J gene: TRBJ1-5; CDR3 protein: CASSPTANQPQHF; CDR3 DNA: TGTGCCAGCAGCCCGACAGCTAATCAGCCCCAGCATTTT
clone size: .; V gene: TRBV7-3; D gene: TRBD1; J gene: TRBJ1-1; CDR3 protein: CASSMRQGRNTEAFF; CDR3 DNA: TGTGCCAGCAGCATGCGACAGGGTAGGAACACTGAAGCTTTCTTT
clone size: .; V gene: TRBV5-4; D gene: .; J gene: TRBJ2-7; CDR3 protein: CASSGTGPSYEQYF; CDR3 DNA: TGTGCCAGCAGCGGAACAGGGCCCTCCTACGAGCAGTACTTC
clone size: .; V gene: TRBV10-3; D gene: .; J gene: TRBJ1-4; CDR3 protein: CAISRGHGNEKLFF; CDR3 DNA: TGTGCCATCAGTCGGGGACACGGCAATGAAAAACTGTTTTTT
clone size: .; V gene: TRBV6-5; D gene: .; J gene: TRBJ1-4; CDR3 protein: CASSPRIIGEKLFF; CDR3 DNA: TGTGCCAGCAGTCCAAGAATAATAGGGGAAAAACTGTTTTTT
clone size: .; V gene: TRBV5-4; D gene: .; J gene: TRBJ2-6; CDR3 protein: CASSLVMVSGANVLTF; CDR3 DNA: TGTGCCAGCAGCTTGGTAATGGTCTCTGGGGCCAACGTCCTGACTTTC
clone size: .; V gene: TRBV5-1; D gene: TRBD1; J gene: TRBJ1-2; CDR3 protein: CASSLGAGGDYGYTF; CDR3 DNA: TGCGCCAGCAGCTTGGGCGCAGGGGGAGACTATGGCTACACCTTC
clone size: .; V gene: TRBV18; D gene: .; J gene: TRBJ1-3; CDR3 protein: CASSPALSSGNTIYF; CDR3 DNA: TGTGCCAGCTCACCAGCGCTGTCCTCTGGAAACACCATATATTTT
clone size: .; V gene: TRBV6-1; D gene: TRBD1; J gene: TRBJ1-2; CDR3 protein: CASSETKGQGARGYGYTF; CDR3 DNA: TGTGCCAGCAGTGAAACTAAGGGACAGGGGGCGCGTGGCTATGGCTACACCTTC
clone size: .; V gene: TRBV9; D gene: TRBD1; J gene: TRBJ1-3; CDR3 protein: CASSAGAGTGGLVRNTIYF; CDR3 DNA: TGTGCCAGCAGCGCAGGTGCCGGGACAGGAGGTCTAGTACGCAACACCATATATTTT
clone size: .; V gene: TRBV7-2; D gene: .; J gene: TRBJ1-1; CDR3 protein: CASSLNGQYTEAFF; CDR3 DNA: TGTGCCAGCAGCTTAAACGGACAGTACACTGAAGCTTTCTTT
clone size: .; V gene: TRBV6-4; D gene: TRBD1; J gene: TRBJ2-2; CDR3 protein: CASSLQGATGELFF; CDR3 DNA: TGTGCCAGCAGTTTACAGGGGGCCACCGGGGAGCTGTTTTTT
clone size: .; V gene: TRBV6-6; D gene: .; J gene: TRBJ2-1; CDR3 protein: CASSRGASSSYNEQFF; CDR3 DNA: TGTGCCAGCAGTCGAGGGGCCTCGAGCTCCTACAATGAGCAGTTCTTC
clone size: .; V gene: TRBV4-2; D gene: .; J gene: TRBJ2-3; CDR3 protein: CASSQDRTDWDTQYF; CDR3 DNA: TGTGCCAGCAGCCAAGATCGGACAGACTGGGATACGCAGTATTTT
clone size: .; V gene: TRBV4-1; D gene: TRBD1; J gene: TRBJ1-4; CDR3 protein: CASSQSGTGSEKLFF; CDR3 DNA: TGCGCCAGCAGCCAATCTGGGACAGGGAGTGAAAAACTGTTTTTT
clone size: .; V gene: TRBV5-1; D gene: .; J gene: TRBJ1-2; CDR3 protein: CASSSSAGSYGYTF; CDR3 DNA: TGCGCCAGCAGCTCCTCTGCAGGGAGCTATGGCTACACCTTC
clone size: .; V gene: TRBV7-7; D gene: .; J gene: TRBJ2-5; CDR3 protein: CASSHATGIQETQYF; CDR3 DNA: TGTGCTAGCAGCCACGCCACAGGGATCCAAGAGACCCAGTACTTC
clone size: .; V gene: TRBV7-8; D gene: .; J gene: TRBJ1-4; CDR3 protein: CASSLGGTDFNEKLFF; CDR3 DNA: TGTGCCAGCAGCTTGGGGGGGACCGACTTTAATGAAAAACTGTTTTTT
clone size: .; V gene: TRBV9; D gene: .; J gene: TRBJ2-3; CDR3 protein: CASSVGGISTDTQYF; CDR3 DNA: TGTGCCAGCAGCGTAGGGGGCATTAGCACAGATACGCAGTATTTT
clone size: .; V gene: TRBV29-1; D gene: .; J gene: TRBJ2-7; CDR3 protein: CSVERGDPPYEQYF; CDR3 DNA: TGCAGCGTTGAGAGGGGGGACCCTCCCTACGAGCAGTACTTC
clone size: .; V gene: TRBV19; D gene: .; J gene: TRBJ1-2; CDR3 protein: CASSGGGEGSYGYTF; CDR3 DNA: TGTGCCAGTAGTGGCGGGGGGGAGGGAAGCTATGGCTACACCTTC
clone size: .; V gene: TRBV18; D gene: TRBD1; J gene: TRBJ1-5; CDR3 protein: CASSPTDRGYNQPQHF; CDR3 DNA: TGTGCCAGCTCACCGACGGACAGGGGCTACAATCAGCCCCAGCATTTT
clone size: .; V gene: TRBV5-1; D gene: TRBD2; J gene: TRBJ2-1; CDR3 protein: CASSPLPRLAGVTPSYNEQFF; CDR3 DNA: TGCGCCAGCAGCCCTTTACCTCGTCTAGCGGGAGTTACACCTTCCTACAATGAGCAGTTCTTC
clone size: .; V gene: TRBV9; D gene: .; J gene: TRBJ2-7; CDR3 protein: CASSVAASLDYEQYF; CDR3 DNA: TGTGCCAGCAGCGTAGCCGCATCCCTTGACTACGAGCAGTACTTC
clone size: .; V gene: TRBV7-2; D gene: .; J gene: TRBJ1-1; CDR3 protein: CASGIPVWTEAFF; CDR3 DNA: TGTGCCAGCGGAATCCCGGTGTGGACTGAAGCTTTCTTT
clone size: .; V gene: TRBV30; D gene: .; J gene: TRBJ2-5; CDR3 protein: CASSGPTEETQYF; CDR3 DNA: TGTGCCTCCTCCGGCCCCACCGAAGAGACCCAGTACTTC
clone size: .; V gene: TRBV9; D gene: .; J gene: TRBJ1-2; CDR3 protein: CASSVVGHPGGYTF; CDR3 DNA: TGTGCCAGCAGCGTAGTGGGACATCCCGGAGGCTACACCTTC
clone size: .; V gene: TRBV16; D gene: .; J gene: TRBJ1-1; CDR3 protein: CASSQSNFRAEAFF; CDR3 DNA: TGTGCCAGCAGCCAATCGAACTTCAGGGCTGAAGCTTTCTTT
clone size: few; V gene: TRBV4-1; D gene: .; J gene: TRBJ1-5; CDR3 protein: CASSQDPGRGNQPQHF; CDR3 DNA: TGCGCCAGCAGCCAAGATCCAGGGAGAGGCAATCAGCCCCAGCATTTT
clone size: .; V gene: TRBV5-1; D gene: TRBD1; J gene: TRBJ2-7; CDR3 protein: CASSLLGQEGPYEQYF; CDR3 DNA: TGCGCCAGCAGCTTGTTGGGACAGGAGGGGCCCTACGAGCAGTACTTC
clone size: .; V gene: TRBV6-4; D gene: .; J gene: TRBJ1-6; CDR3 protein: CASSDLAGSPLHF; CDR3 DNA: TGTGCCAGCAGTGACCTCGCCGGTTCACCCCTCCACTTT
clone size: .; V gene: TRBV7-8; D gene: .; J gene: TRBJ1-4; CDR3 protein: CASSCGRAEKLFF; CDR3 DNA: TGTGCCAGCAGCTGCGGCAGGGCTGAAAAACTGTTTTTT
clone size: .; V gene: TRBV6-1; D gene: TRBD1; J gene: TRBJ1-5; CDR3 protein: CASTLDRGYNQPQHF; CDR3 DNA: TGTGCCAGCACCCTGGACAGGGGTTACAATCAGCCCCAGCATTTT
clone size: .; V gene: TRBV2; D gene: TRBD1; J gene: TRBJ2-6; CDR3 protein: CASSGRGLTSGGANVLTF; CDR3 DNA: TGTGCCAGCAGCGGCAGGGGGCTCACCTCTGGTGGGGCCAACGTCCTGACTTTC